Each of the 22 T cell receptor beta chains below was sequenced from the same sample in a study of blood T cell repertoires in COVID-19. Only in-frame clones appear in the TCRdb table, and some are missing; sequencing was by immunoSEQ multiplex PCR. The profile shows about 51,000 clones, roughly four fifths of them singletons. Sequences were obtained from peripheral blood. These receptors came from a human donor with acute or convalescent COVID-19. The donor label of this sample is uncertain.

The V call is TRBV4-1, the J call TRBJ1-4; D gene uncertain. Trimming cost V 5 bases and J 6 bases, with 16 bases left between them. The CDR3 spans 15 residues. Germline assignment: CDR1 MGHRA and CDR2 YSYEKL. The CDR3 DNA sequence: TGCGCCAGCAGCTTCTCCTCCCGGGATGATGAAAAACTGTTTTTT. Residues: CASSFSSRDDEKLFF.

In this sample, this clone turned up a few times. The chain uses TRBV4-3 and TRBJ1-3; D is perhaps TRBD1 (6 bases). Germline V gives CDR1 LGHNA, CDR2 YSLEER. This CDR3 spans 17 amino acids. V gave up 3 bases and J gave up 2 bases, with 17 bases separating them. The CDR3 coding sequence is TGCGCCAGCAGCCAGACGTCGGGACACATTACTGGAAACACCATATATTTT. Protein sequence: CASSQTSGHITGNTIYF.

The rearrangement uses TRBV2 and TRBJ2-2; TRBD2 aligns across 9 bases. The CDR3 is 15 residues long. The germline gives CDR1 SNHLY, CDR2 FYNNEI. Germline trimming cut 6 bases from V and 7 bases from J; bases unmatched to any gene: 9. CDR3 in amino acids: CASRGLAGTIGELFF. The CDR3 coding sequence is TGTGCCAGCAGGGGACTAGCCGGAACGATCGGGGAGCTGTTTTTT.

The chain joins TRBV14 to TRBJ2-3; 11 bases align to TRBD1. The germline gives CDR1 SGHDN, CDR2 FVKESK. The CDR3 extends over 16 amino acids. Unmatched junction bases numbered 9, after V lost 4 bases and J lost 6 bases. The CDR3 bases are TGTGCCAGCAGCCCCCACCGGACAGGGGGCGGGGATACGCAGTATTTT. As protein: CASSPHRTGGGDTQYF.

This chain joins TRBV6-6 and TRBJ1-2, with 11 bases aligning to TRBD1. Trimming cost V 5 bases and J 8 bases; bases outside gene matches: 7. Per germline, CDR1 MNHNY and CDR2 SVGAGI (reference sequence). The CDR3 sequence is 14 residues long. The CDR3 DNA is TGTGCCAGCAGTGGATCGGGACAGGGGGGCGGCTACACCTTC. As protein: CASSGSGQGGGYTF.

This chain uses TRBV28 with TRBJ1-6, with TRBD1 identical over 7 bases. CDR3 length: 16 amino acids. The trim removed 6 bases at V and 5 bases at J, leaving 10 bases unmatched. CDR1 MDHEN and CDR2 SYDVKM come from the germline V gene. Written as DNA, the CDR3 is TGTGCCAGCAGCCCCAACAGGGGATTTAATAATTCACCCCTCCACTTT. It encodes CASSPNRGFNNSPLHF.

The rearrangement uses TRBV5-1 and TRBJ2-1, with D possibly being TRBD2 (6 bases). The ends were cut back, 0 bases at V and 0 bases at J, with 16 bases in the middle. This CDR3 has 18 amino acids. CDR1 and CDR2 from the germline V gene are SGHRS and YFSETQ. The DNA of the CDR3 is TGCGCCAGCAGCTTGGAACGACGGAGACTAGACTCCTACAATGAGCAGTTCTTC. Translated: CASSLERRRLDSYNEQFF.

The chain couples TRBV10-1 to TRBJ1-3; no clear D. This CDR3 is built from 19 residues. Germline CDR1 is WNHNN and CDR2 is SYGVQD (reference sequence). Trimming removed 3 bases from V and 0 bases from J, with 21 bases in between. CDR3 sequence reads: CASSEWEGGTYFSGNTIYF. CDR3 nucleotide sequence: TGCGCCAGCAGTGAATGGGAGGGAGGCACCTACTTCTCTGGAAACACCATATATTTT.

The chain links TRBV19 to TRBJ1-1, with a tentative D call TRBD1 (6 bases). Trimming removed 6 bases at V and 10 bases at J, with 21 bases between. The CDR3 is made up of 14 amino acids. The germline CDR1 and CDR2 sequences are LNHDA and SQIVND (reference sequence). CDR3 in DNA: TGTGCCAGTAGGCTAGAGTCAGGGGCCAGGGGAGCTTTCTTT. Translating gives CASRLESGARGAFF.

The chain links TRBV28 to TRBJ1-6; possibly TRBD1 for D (5 bases). The CDR3 spans 16 residues. Germline-derived CDR1 and CDR2 are MDHEN and SYDVKM. Between the trimmed V and J ends, which lost 5 bases and 11 bases, there was a span of 22 bases. This CDR3 is CASSLAPSTGSPPLHF. DNA of the CDR3: TGTGCCAGCAGTCTTGCCCCCTCTACAGGTAGCCCACCCCTCCACTTT.

This chain joins TRBV10-2 and TRBJ1-2, with TRBD1 identical over 7 bases. CDR1 is WSHSY, CDR2 SAAADI, per germline. CDR3 length equals 13 residues. Trimming took 6 bases from V and 5 from J; bases not matched to a gene: 6. CDR3 DNA: TGCGCCAGCAGGACAGGGTTCGGATATGGCTACACCTTC. Its protein is CASRTGFGYGYTF.

The V gene is TRBV7-9, the J gene TRBJ1-4; D unresolved. The germline V and J ends were trimmed by 1 base and 4 bases, with 7 bases remaining between them. From germline, CDR1 is SEHNR and CDR2 FQNEAQ (reference sequence). The CDR3 spans 14 residues. The CDR3 region is CASSLVALNEKLFF. The CDR3 nucleotides read TGTGCCAGCAGCTTAGTAGCGCTTAATGAAAAACTGTTTTTT. The full variable domain, rest sourced from reference TRBV7-9 and TRBJ1-4, is DTGVSQNPRHKITKRGQNVTFRCDPISEHNRLYWYRQTLGQGPEFLTYFQNEAQLEKSRLLSDRFSAERPKGSFSTLEIQRTEQGDSAMYLCASSLVALNEKLFFGSGTQLSVL.

The chain links TRBV19 to TRBJ1-4; perhaps TRBD1 as D (5 bases). The CDR3 is made up of 15 amino acids. Germline V CDR1 and CDR2: LNHDA, SQIVND (reference sequence). Trimming shortened V by 5 bases and J by 4 bases, and 14 bases separated the two germline ends. CDR3 bases: TGTGCCAGTAGTCCGACGACAGTTCATAATGAAAAACTGTTTTTT. Its translation: CASSPTTVHNEKLFF. The variable domain in full, completed from reference TRBV19 and TRBJ1-4, reads DGGITQSPKYLFRKEGQNVTLSCEQNLNHDAMYWYRQDPGQGLRLIYYSQIVNDFQKGDIAEGYSVSREKKESFPLTVTSAQKNPTAFYLCASSPTTVHNEKLFFGSGTQLSVL.

The chain recombines TRBV5-1 with TRBJ1-3, with 8 bases fitting TRBD1. From germline, CDR1 is SGHRS and CDR2 YFSETQ. J gave up 0 bases and V 4 bases, and 9 bases lay outside the gene matches. This CDR3 is built from 17 residues. CDR3 loop: CASSDGTGHFSGNTIYF. In DNA, the CDR3 is TGCGCCAGCAGCGACGGGACAGGCCATTTCTCTGGAAACACCATATATTTT. Full variable domain (remainder filled in from reference TRBV5-1 and TRBJ1-3): KAGVTQTPRYLIKTRGQQVTLSCSPISGHRSVSWYQQTPGQGLQFLFEYFSETQRNKGNFPGRFSGRQFSNSRSEMNVSTLELGDSALYLCASSDGTGHFSGNTIYFGEGSWLTVV.

The chain combines TRBV3-1 (or the pseudogene TRBV3-2) with TRBJ1-1; perhaps TRBD1 as D (5 bases). This CDR3 region has 16 residues. CDR1 and CDR2 (germline): LGHDT, YNNKEL (reference sequence). Trimming removed 0 bases at V and 3 bases at J, with 14 bases between. The CDR3 DNA sequence: TGTGCCAGCAGCCAAGATCAGTCTGGGGCCGACACTGAAGCTTTCTTT. It codes for CASSQDQSGADTEAFF.

The CDR3 coding sequence is TGTGCCAGCAGCGGAAAACTAGTGGTTGGGGCAGATACGCAGTATTTT. Residues: CASSGKLVVGADTQYF. The rearrangement links TRBV7-9 to TRBJ2-3, with a possible D match to TRBD2 (5 bases). CDR1 and CDR2 from the germline V gene are SEHNR and FQNEAQ (reference sequence). The CDR3 consists of 16 residues. Trimming stripped 5 bases from V and 4 bases from J, with 19 bases between.

V is TRBV10-3 and J is TRBJ2-5; D possibly corresponds to TRBD2 (6 bases). V dropped 2 bases and J dropped 4 bases, with 17 bases sitting between them. The CDR3 is 16 amino acids. Germline V CDR1 and CDR2: ENHRY, SYGVKD. CDR3 bases: TGTGCCATCAGTGAGGCTAGCGCCGTTTTCGGAGAGACCCAGTACTTC. It yields the protein CAISEASAVFGETQYF.

This chain joins TRBV4-2 and TRBJ1-1; D gene ambiguous. Trimming shortened V by 2 bases and J by 4 bases, and 17 bases separated the two germline ends. This CDR3 is 16 amino acids long. Germline V gene sequence: CDR1 LGHNA, CDR2 YNFKEQ. The CDR3 here is CASSQLHSGTSTEAFF. CDR3 coding DNA: TGTGCCAGCAGCCAACTCCATTCGGGAACGAGCACTGAAGCTTTCTTT.

The chain joins TRBV11-3 to TRBJ2-7; weak D call: TRBD2 (5 bases). The CDR3 totals 12 residues. Germline V gene lookup returns CDR1 SGHNT and CDR2 YENEEA. Deletions cut 11 bases from V and 0 bases from J, with 11 bases between. The CDR3 spells CASSPLSYEQYF. For the CDR3, the DNA is TGTGCCTCTAGCCCTCTCTCCTACGAGCAGTACTTC.

The chain couples TRBV7-6 to TRBJ2-5; 12 positions match TRBD2. The CDR3 contains 16 residues. The ends lost 4 bases at V and 4 bases at J; junction bases unmatched: 7. Germline values: CDR1 SGHVS, CDR2 FNYEAQ. For the CDR3, the DNA is TGTGCCAGCAGCTCCGCTAGCGGGGGGGCCGGAGAGACCCAGTACTTC. As protein: CASSSASGGAGETQYF.

This clone was observed a handful of times. The chain is built from TRBV2 and TRBJ1-2; TRBD1 agrees at 9 bases. After removal of 6 bases from V and 2 bases from J, the junction contained 1 base not matched to a gene. The CDR3 consists of 13 residues. CDR1 is SNHLY and CDR2 is FYNNEI in the germline V gene. The CDR3 coding sequence is TGTGCCAGCAGGGACAGGGGAAACTATGGCTACACCTTC. Protein product: CASRDRGNYGYTF.

J is TRBJ2-1 and V is TRBV13; the D is unclear. The CDR3 length is 15 residues. The germline V and J ends were trimmed by 3 bases and 4 bases, with 13 bases remaining between them. Germline-derived CDR1 and CDR2 are PRHDT and FYEKMQ (reference sequence). CDR3: CASSFVKPGYNEQFF. The CDR3 coding sequence is TGTGCCAGCAGCTTTGTTAAACCGGGTTACAATGAGCAGTTCTTC.